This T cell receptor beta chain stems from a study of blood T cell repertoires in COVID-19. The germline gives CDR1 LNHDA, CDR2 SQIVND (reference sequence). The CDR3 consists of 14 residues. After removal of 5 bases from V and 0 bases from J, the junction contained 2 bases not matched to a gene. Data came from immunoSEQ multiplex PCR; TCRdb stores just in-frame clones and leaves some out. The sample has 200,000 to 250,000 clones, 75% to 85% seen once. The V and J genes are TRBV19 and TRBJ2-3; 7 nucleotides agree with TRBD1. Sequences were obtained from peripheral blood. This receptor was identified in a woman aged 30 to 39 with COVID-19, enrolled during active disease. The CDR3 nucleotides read TGTGCCAGTAGTCGACAGGGAAGCACAGATACGCAGTATTTT. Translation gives CASSRQGSTDTQYF. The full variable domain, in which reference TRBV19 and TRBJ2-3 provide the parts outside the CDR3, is DGGITQSPKYLFRKEGQNVTLSCEQNLNHDAMYWYRQDPGQGLRLIYYSQIVNDFQKGDIAEGYSVSREKKESFPLTVTSAQKNPTAFYLCASSRQGSTDTQYFGPGTRLTVL.